Listed below are T cell receptor beta chains from one sample, sequenced in a study of regulatory T cells in long-lasting Graves disease. TCRdb passed the multiplex PCR reads through MiXCR, listing each CDR3 protein once. In the table there are 400,000 to 500,000 distinct CDR3 sequences, 16% of which are singletons. The data were also submitted as part of a second study, on T cells in Graves' hyperthyroidism and ophthalmopathy.

The sequenced sample was peripheral blood mononuclear cells (PBMCs), obtained at new diagnosis, from a patient treated with antithyroid drugs. These receptors were taken from a young woman with Graves disease. Each CDR3 is given with its conserved first and last residue. D genes are given only for firm matches.

CSVQQGTDTQYF TRBJ2-3 TRBV29-1 NA
CASSLIYRGNDEQFF TRBJ2-1 TRBV7-2 TRBD1
CASSQNQGNTQYF TRBJ2-3 TRBV3-1 NA
CSVFPGNYGYTF TRBJ1-2 TRBV29-1 NA
CASSEKGLAGDRGQYF TRBJ2-7 TRBV2 TRBD2
CASSLSWEREQYF TRBJ2-7 TRBV28 NA
CASSASGNYEQYF TRBJ2-7 TRBV25-1 TRBD2
CASRDPLLPGAHTEAFF TRBJ1-1 TRBV12-3/TRBV12-4 NA
CASRLRGWSSYNEQFF TRBJ2-1 TRBV28 NA
CASTTGTGGVYEQYF TRBJ2-7 TRBV7-8 TRBD1
CASSLESVGDEQFF TRBJ2-1 TRBV7-8 NA
CATHATGRNHNEQFF TRBJ2-1 TRBV19 NA
CASTGFRQGQAYEQYF TRBJ2-7 TRBV2 TRBD1
CASSTGLGRADTQYF TRBJ2-3 TRBV7-3 TRBD2
CASSDSVLPGFGGELFF TRBJ2-2 TRBV6-4 NA
CASSLRGQLDIQYF TRBJ2-4 TRBV28 NA
CASSLELAEYNEQFF TRBJ2-1 TRBV5-5 TRBD2
CASRPTIDRFGEQYF TRBJ2-7 TRBV6-1 NA
CASSKREREVEQYF TRBJ2-7 TRBV19 TRBD2
CASSSGTRAETQYF NA TRBV5-1 NA
CASSFSDLGNQPQHF TRBJ1-5 TRBV6-2/TRBV6-3 NA
CASSLSGQNNQPQHF TRBJ1-5 TRBV7-8 NA